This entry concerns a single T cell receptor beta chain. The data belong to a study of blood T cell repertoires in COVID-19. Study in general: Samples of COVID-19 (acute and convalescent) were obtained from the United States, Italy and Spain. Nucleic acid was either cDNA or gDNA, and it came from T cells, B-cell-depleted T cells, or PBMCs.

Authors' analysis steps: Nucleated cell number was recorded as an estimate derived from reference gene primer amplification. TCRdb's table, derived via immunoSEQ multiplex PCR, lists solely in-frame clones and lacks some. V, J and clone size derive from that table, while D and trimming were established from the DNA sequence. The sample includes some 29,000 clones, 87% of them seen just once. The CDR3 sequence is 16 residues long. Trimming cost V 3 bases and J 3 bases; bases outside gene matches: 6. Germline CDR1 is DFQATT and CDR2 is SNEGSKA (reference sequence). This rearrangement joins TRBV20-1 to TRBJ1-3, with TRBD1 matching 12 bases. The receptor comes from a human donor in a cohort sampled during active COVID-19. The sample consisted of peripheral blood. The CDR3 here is CSASNRDRGLGNTIYF. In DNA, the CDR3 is TGCAGTGCTAGTAACAGGGACAGGGGGCTTGGAAACACCATATATTTT.